Below are 19 T cell receptor beta chains sequenced from a single sample in a study of Ad26.COV2.S vaccination and SARS-CoV-2 variants. Treatment of the sample: 19 received Ad26.COV2.S at low or high dose, single or two shots; about five received placebo; per-sample allocation not given. Sampling was done on day 63 after the first vaccine or placebo injection. Method: immunoSEQ multiplex PCR; TCRdb's copy keeps in-frame clones and lacks some. Among over 250,000 clones, more than 70% were seen once, and the ten largest hold approximately 3.3%. Sequences were derived from peripheral blood, sampled in a trial of Ad26.COV2.S vaccine versus placebo. All receptors come from a person between 18 and 59 years old who received the Ad26.COV2.S COVID-19 vaccine or a placebo.

The rearrangement joins TRBV18 to TRBJ2-7, with a possible D match to TRBD1 (5 bases). This CDR3 region has 13 residues. Per germline, CDR1 KGHSH and CDR2 LQKENI. The V end was cut by 3 bases, the J end by 3 bases, with 9 bases between. The CDR3 protein is CASSPPGLYEQYF. CDR3 nucleotides: TGTGCCAGCTCACCGCCAGGGCTCTACGAGCAGTACTTC. The full variable domain, with the rest looked up from reference TRBV18 and TRBJ2-7, is NAGVMQNPRHLVRRRGQEARLRCSPMKGHSHVYWYRQLPEEGLKFMVYLQKENIIDESGMPKERFSAEFPKEGPSILRIQQVVRGDSAAYFCASSPPGLYEQYFGPGTRLTVT.

V is TRBV5-1 and J is TRBJ1-1; 7 bases fit TRBD1. The CDR3 sequence is 14 residues long. In germline, CDR1 is SGHRS, CDR2 YFSETQ. The V gene end was trimmed by 4 bases and the J gene end by 6 bases; junction bases not matched to a gene: 9. In DNA, the CDR3 is TGCGCCAGCAGCCTCTCAGGGGGGAGTGCTGAAGCTTTCTTT. Translating gives CASSLSGGSAEAFF.

This sequence joins TRBV3-1 (or the pseudogene TRBV3-2) and TRBJ2-5, with 13 bases lining up with TRBD2. V was clipped by 1 base and J by 0 bases; unmatched bases: 5. Germline V lookup: CDR1 LGHDT, CDR2 YNNKEL (reference sequence). This CDR3 is 18 amino acids long. CDR3 amino acids: CASSQVGTSGDHQETQYF. The CDR3 DNA is TGTGCCAGCAGCCAAGTCGGGACTAGCGGGGACCACCAAGAGACCCAGTACTTC.

This clone has a handful of counts. V gene TRBV19 combines with J gene TRBJ1-1; 10 bases are shared with TRBD1. In germline, CDR1 is LNHDA, CDR2 SQIVND (reference sequence). This CDR3 is 15 amino acids long. Losses at the gene ends were 5 bases for V and 1 base for J; bases not matched to a gene: 4. The CDR3 loop is CASSPGTGANTEAFF. The CDR3, as DNA: TGTGCCAGTAGTCCCGGGACAGGGGCGAACACTGAAGCTTTCTTT.

The rearrangement uses TRBV29-1 and TRBJ2-4; 10 positions agree with TRBD1. Unmatched junction bases numbered 11, after V lost 2 bases and J lost 10 bases. The CDR3 covers 15 residues. Germline-derived CDR1 and CDR2 are SQVTM and ANQGSEA. CDR3 sequence reads: CSVERVDRGGLIQYF. Written as DNA, the CDR3 is TGCAGCGTTGAACGGGTGGACAGGGGGGGCCTAATTCAGTACTTC.

This clone was seen repeatedly, ten times or more. The chain uses TRBV3-1 (or the pseudogene TRBV3-2) and TRBJ1-4, with D uncertain. V was cut by 2 bases and J by 4 bases, with 8 bases left in between. The CDR3 spans 14 residues. CDR1 is LGHDT and CDR2 is YNNKEL in the germline V gene (reference sequence). CDR3 DNA sequence: TGTGCCAGCAGCCAATCCAGCCTTAATGAAAAACTGTTTTTT. The encoded protein is CASSQSSLNEKLFF.

The J gene is TRBJ2-3, the V gene TRBV27; D is unresolved. This CDR3 has 14 amino acids. Trimming stripped 4 bases from V and 4 bases from J, with 12 bases between. CDR1 is MNHEY and CDR2 is SMNVEV in the germline V gene (reference sequence). This chain's CDR3 is CASSSLLGADTQYF. CDR3 in DNA: TGTGCCAGCAGTTCCCTACTTGGGGCAGATACGCAGTATTTT.

V and J are TRBV4-2 and TRBJ1-1; perhaps TRBD1 as D (6 bases). The CDR3 extends over 15 amino acids. Per the germline V gene, CDR1 is LGHNA and CDR2 is YNFKEQ. V lost 1 base and J 6 bases, leaving 15 bases between the germline ends. As DNA, the CDR3 is TGTGCCAGCAGCCAAGTAACAGGGCGTGGCGCTGAAGCTTTCTTT. Its protein product is CASSQVTGRGAEAFF.

The J gene is TRBJ2-1, the V gene TRBV6-4; 12 nucleotides agree with TRBD2. The CDR3 has 15 amino acids. The V segment lost 5 bases and the J segment 3 bases; nucleotides outside the gene matches: 2. The germline gives CDR1 MRHNA, CDR2 SNTAGT. CDR3 sequence: CASSQTSGSYNEQFF. CDR3 nucleotide sequence: TGTGCCAGCAGTCAGACTAGCGGGAGCTACAATGAGCAGTTCTTC.

V and J are TRBV6-5 and TRBJ1-3, with 12 bases aligning to TRBD1. The germline CDR1 and CDR2 sequences are MNHEY and SVGAGI. This CDR3 is built from 15 residues. V shed 7 bases and J 4 bases; nucleotides not matched to a gene: 5. CDR3 loop: CASIRDRGRGNTIYF. CDR3 DNA: TGTGCCAGCATAAGGGACAGGGGGCGAGGAAACACCATATATTTT.

The chain has TRBV19 and TRBJ2-3; unclear D gene. The V end lost 0 bases, the J end lost 2 bases, and 15 bases lay between the germline ends. This CDR3 has 17 residues. Looked up from germline, CDR1 is LNHDA and CDR2 is SQIVND (reference sequence). The DNA of the CDR3 is TGTGCCAGTAGTATAGATGGTGCAGGTGAGAACACAGATACGCAGTATTTT. The encoded protein is CASSIDGAGENTDTQYF.

The V and J genes are TRBV28 and TRBJ2-3; TRBD2 matches at 9 bases. Looked up from germline, CDR1 is MDHEN and CDR2 is SYDVKM. The CDR3 is made up of 15 amino acids. V shed 7 bases and J 2 bases; nucleotides not matched to a gene: 7. The CDR3: CASKTAGGSTDTQYF. The CDR3 nucleotides read TGTGCCAGCAAAACCGCGGGAGGGTCCACAGATACGCAGTATTTT.

V and J are TRBV5-1 and TRBJ2-1, with D maybe TRBD2 (5 bases). Germline V gene lookup returns CDR1 SGHRS and CDR2 YFSETQ. Trimming removed 0 bases from V and 2 bases from J, with 12 bases in between. This CDR3 region has 16 residues. The CDR3 loop is CASSLVGGQAYNEQFF. Here the CDR3 DNA reads TGCGCCAGCAGCTTGGTGGGCGGGCAAGCCTACAATGAGCAGTTCTTC.

This sequence joins TRBV27 and TRBJ1-6; D is unclear. Germline CDR1 and CDR2: MNHEY and SMNVEV (reference sequence). The CDR3 has 12 residues. Trimming stripped 8 bases from V and 6 bases from J, with 8 bases between. CDR3 sequence reads: CASRRINSPLHF. The CDR3 bases are TGTGCCAGCCGAAGGATTAATTCACCCCTCCACTTT.

The rearrangement uses TRBV12-3 or TRBV12-4 and TRBJ2-3; tentatively, D is TRBD1 (5 bases). Trimming cost V 6 bases and J 5 bases, with 9 bases left between them. The CDR3 runs 12 residues. The CDR3 protein is CASRSQGDTQYF. DNA of the CDR3: TGTGCCAGCAGGAGCCAGGGAGATACGCAGTATTTT.

The chain links TRBV19 to TRBJ2-5, with D hard to call. The CDR3 totals 14 residues. Trimming removed 2 bases at V and 2 bases at J, with 9 bases between. The germline gives CDR1 LNHDA, CDR2 SQIVND (reference sequence). The CDR3 coding sequence is TGTGCCAGTAGTATATATGCCAATCAAGAGACCCAGTACTTC. Protein sequence: CASSIYANQETQYF.

This clone appeared once. This rearrangement joins TRBV10-1 to TRBJ1-1, with unresolved D. Germline V lookup: CDR1 WNHNN, CDR2 SYGVQD (reference sequence). Trimming removed 6 bases at V and 5 bases at J, with 10 bases between. The CDR3 is 12 residues long. The CDR3 nucleotides read TGCGCCAGCAGGCGGGTCGGTACTGAAGCTTTCTTT. Protein: CASRRVGTEAFF.

V is TRBV18 and J is TRBJ2-7; 7 positions match TRBD1. CDR3 length: 15 residues. CDR1 is KGHSH and CDR2 is LQKENI in the germline V gene. V was clipped by 6 bases and J by 0 bases; unmatched bases: 8. This chain's CDR3 is CASSPGQANSYEQYF. The CDR3 nucleotides read TGTGCCAGCTCCCCAGGACAGGCGAACTCCTACGAGCAGTACTTC.

The chain combines TRBV5-8 with TRBJ2-7; tentatively, D is TRBD2 (6 bases). CDR1 and CDR2 (germline): SGHTS, YDEGEE. This CDR3 has 15 amino acids. V was clipped by 2 bases and J by 0 bases, with 12 bases between them. CDR3 amino acids: CASSFGTSISYEQYF. The DNA of the CDR3 is TGTGCCAGCAGCTTCGGGACTTCAATCTCCTACGAGCAGTACTTC.